The clone carrying this T cell receptor beta chain showed up many times. Antigen: not known. For ophthalmopathy patients, the Clinical Activity Score was at least 3 and the NOSPECS grade at least 4; duration was under 3 months. A patient was excluded if there was uncontrolled infection, other autoimmune disease, pregnancy or lactation. In germline, CDR1 is SGDLS, CDR2 YYNGEE. This CDR3 has 14 residues. The ends were cut back, 3 bases at V and 1 base at J, with 9 bases in the middle. The TCR beta CDR3 regions underwent amplification using RNA transcripts as the source. During a first-round RT-PCR of the TCR CDR3, the HTBI primer set was used. Via MiXCR, TCRdb re-called the multiplex PCR reads, giving one row per CDR3 protein. The profile shows fewer than 500,000 distinct CDR3 sequences, roughly 15% of them singletons. This entry comes from a study of T cells in Graves' hyperthyroidism and ophthalmopathy.

The study, taken as a whole, reports: Stable hyperthyroidism was told apart from ophthalmopathy by a model built on 13 V-J features. Ophthalmopathy was predicted by the model a median of roughly 6.6 months ahead of onset.

The sample was blood. This sequence joins TRBV9 and TRBJ2-3, with TRBD2 as a possible D gene (5 bases). The TCR was taken from a man in his late teens or twenties with Graves' ophthalmopathy. CDR3 in amino acids: CASSDDGGTDTQYF. The CDR3 nucleotides read TGTGCCAGCAGCGACGACGGGGGCACAGATACGCAGTATTTT.